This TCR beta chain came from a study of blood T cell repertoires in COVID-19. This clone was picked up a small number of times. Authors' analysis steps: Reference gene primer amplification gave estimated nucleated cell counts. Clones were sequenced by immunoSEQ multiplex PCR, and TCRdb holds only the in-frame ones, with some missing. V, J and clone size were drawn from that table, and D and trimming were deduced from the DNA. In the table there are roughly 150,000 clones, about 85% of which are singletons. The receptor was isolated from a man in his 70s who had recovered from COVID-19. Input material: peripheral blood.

The CDR3 nucleotides are TGTGCCAGCAGTGAATCGGCGGGGCCCGCCGATGAGCAGTTCTTC. It encodes CASSESAGPADEQFF. V gene TRBV25-1 combines with J gene TRBJ2-1, with a weak D call TRBD2 (6 bases). The CDR3 has 15 residues. Trimming left V 1 base short and J 8 bases short, with 15 bases between. Germline CDR1 and CDR2: MGHDK and SYGVNS.